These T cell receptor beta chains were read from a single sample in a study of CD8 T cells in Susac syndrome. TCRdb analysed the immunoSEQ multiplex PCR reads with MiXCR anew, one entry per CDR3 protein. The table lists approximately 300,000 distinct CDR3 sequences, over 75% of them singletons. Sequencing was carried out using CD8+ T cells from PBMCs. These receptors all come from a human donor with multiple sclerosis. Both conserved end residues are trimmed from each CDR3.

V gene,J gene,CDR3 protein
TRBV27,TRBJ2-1,ASSFLPGSGTFMNEQF
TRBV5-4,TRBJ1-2,ASSLWAVSRIYGYT
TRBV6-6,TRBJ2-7,ASSYSSGEGYEQY
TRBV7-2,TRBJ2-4,ASSFIGTGFAQAKNIQY
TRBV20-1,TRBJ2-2,SARALAGKETGELF
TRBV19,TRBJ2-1,ASSTLAGFNEQF
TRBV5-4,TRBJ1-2,ASSSGVWGNGYT
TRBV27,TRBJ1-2,ASSLSRGGYGYT
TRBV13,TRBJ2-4,ASSFKLRGGTKNIQY
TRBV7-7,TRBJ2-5,ASSWTTGQGETQY
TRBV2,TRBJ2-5,ASVTGGETQY
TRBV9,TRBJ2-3,ASSAYSGGQYTQY
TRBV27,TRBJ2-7,ASSYQLAGGSYEQY
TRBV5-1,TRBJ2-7,ASRPGSFYEQY
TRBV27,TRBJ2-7,ASSYRASVRYEQY
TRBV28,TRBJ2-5,ASMLTRGLQETQY
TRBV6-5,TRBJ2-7,ASSYDLSGHEQY
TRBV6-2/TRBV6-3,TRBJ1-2,ASSSTMAPNYGYT
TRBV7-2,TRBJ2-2,ASSLFAGELF
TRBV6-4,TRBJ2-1,ASSDSSTGGNEQF
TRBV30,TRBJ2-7,AWNWAGGAGGYEQY
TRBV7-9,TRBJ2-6,ASSRTSGVYSGANVLT
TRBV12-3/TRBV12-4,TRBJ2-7,ASSLLAVGQGIDEQY
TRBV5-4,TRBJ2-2,ASRSGTGNTGELF
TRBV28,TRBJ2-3,ASLGDTQY
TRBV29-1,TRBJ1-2,SVVDSTYT
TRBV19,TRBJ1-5,ASKAGRSNQPQH
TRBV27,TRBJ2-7,ASSTGPSPNEQY
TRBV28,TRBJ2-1,ASSLVQGARYNEQF
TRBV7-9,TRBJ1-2,ASSPGTGLNYGYT
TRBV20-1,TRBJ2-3,SAREGPDTQY
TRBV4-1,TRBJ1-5,ASSLEHNQPQH
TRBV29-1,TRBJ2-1,SVEWEPGDRGYYNEQF
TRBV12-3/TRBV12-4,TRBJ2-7,ASSESFKQGVPSYEQY
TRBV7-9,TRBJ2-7,ASSLTLEGTYEQY
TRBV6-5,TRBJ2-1,ASSYSRAGPTNEQF
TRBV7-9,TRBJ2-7,AIHWAGEQY
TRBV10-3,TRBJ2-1,AISESTQAGGSYNEQF
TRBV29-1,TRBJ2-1,SPLGAYNEQF
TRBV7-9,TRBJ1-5,ASSSYIGQLSEGPQH
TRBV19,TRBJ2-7,ASSMAGGQNYEQY
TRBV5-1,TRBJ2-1,ASSYSYNEQF